This TCR beta chain was identified during a study of beta chain features in type 1 diabetes. Comments on this clone: The antigen is unknown.

The ends were cut back, 0 bases at V and 7 bases at J, with 7 bases in the middle. Germline V gene lookup returns CDR1 LGHNA and CDR2 YSLEER. This CDR3 is built from 13 residues. Expressed TCRB transcripts were sequenced, since all the RNA that had been isolated was reverse transcribed. The read count averaged approximately 4 million across naive, central memory and regulatory T cell samples. Generated by immunoSEQ multiplex PCR, the TCRdb table keeps only in-frame clones and is missing some. The table shows some 150,000 clones, with roughly 10% occurring only once. Whole-study results and caveats: It was possible that PCR favored shorter templates, equally so in patients and controls.

The receptor comes from a man between 18 and 35 years old in good health. V is TRBV4-3 and J is TRBJ2-1, with D uncertain. Material for sequencing was naive CD4+ T cells from blood. CDR3 bases: TGCGCCAGCAGCCAAGAGTTCAGGAATGAGCAGTTCTTC. It codes for CASSQEFRNEQFF.